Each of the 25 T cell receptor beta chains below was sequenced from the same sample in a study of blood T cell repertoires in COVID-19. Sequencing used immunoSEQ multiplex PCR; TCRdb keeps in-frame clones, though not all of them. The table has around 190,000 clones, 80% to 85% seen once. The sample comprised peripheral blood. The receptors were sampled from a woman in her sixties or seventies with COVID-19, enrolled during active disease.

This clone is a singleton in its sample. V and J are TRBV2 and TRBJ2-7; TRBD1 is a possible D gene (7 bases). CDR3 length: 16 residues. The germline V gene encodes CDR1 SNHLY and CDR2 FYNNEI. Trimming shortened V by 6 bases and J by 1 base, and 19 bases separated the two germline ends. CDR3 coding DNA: TGTGCCAGCAGCGAGAGACAGGGCCGGGGGTCCTACGAGCAGTACTTC. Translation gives CASSERQGRGSYEQYF.

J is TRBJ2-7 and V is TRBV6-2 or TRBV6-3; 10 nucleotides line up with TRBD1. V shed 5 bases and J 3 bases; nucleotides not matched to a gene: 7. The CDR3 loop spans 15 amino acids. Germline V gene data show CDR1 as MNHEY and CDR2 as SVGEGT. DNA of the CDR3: TGTGCCAGCAGTCAAACGGGACAGGGGAACTACGAGCAGTACTTC. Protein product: CASSQTGQGNYEQYF.

The CDR3 coding sequence is TGTGCCAGCAGCCCCCGATTACCCGGGACAGGGGGTAACTATGGCTACACCTTC. Protein: CASSPRLPGTGGNYGYTF. The genes are TRBV9 and TRBJ1-2, with 11 nucleotides matching TRBD1. V gave up 4 bases and J gave up 1 base; unmatched junction bases: 12. Looked up from germline, CDR1 is SGDLS and CDR2 is YYNGEE. The CDR3 consists of 18 residues.

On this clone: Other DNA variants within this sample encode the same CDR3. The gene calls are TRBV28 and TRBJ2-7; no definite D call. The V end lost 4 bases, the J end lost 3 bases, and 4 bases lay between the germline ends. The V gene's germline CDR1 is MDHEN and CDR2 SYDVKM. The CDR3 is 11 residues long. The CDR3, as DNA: TGTGCCAGCAGTTCAAACTACGAGCAGTACTTC. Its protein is CASSSNYEQYF.

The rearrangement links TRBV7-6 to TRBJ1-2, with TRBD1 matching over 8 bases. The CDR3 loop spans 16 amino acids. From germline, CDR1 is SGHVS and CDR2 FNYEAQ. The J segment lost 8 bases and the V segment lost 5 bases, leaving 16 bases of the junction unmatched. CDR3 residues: CASSRYGGDRMGGYTF. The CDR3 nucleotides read TGTGCCAGCAGCCGATATGGGGGGGACAGGATGGGAGGCTACACCTTC.

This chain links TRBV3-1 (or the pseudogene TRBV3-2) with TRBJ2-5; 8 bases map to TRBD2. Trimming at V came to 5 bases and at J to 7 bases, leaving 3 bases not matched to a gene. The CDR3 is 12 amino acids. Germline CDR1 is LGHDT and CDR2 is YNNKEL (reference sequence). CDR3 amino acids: CASSTRGGTQYF. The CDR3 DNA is TGTGCCAGCAGCACCCGGGGGGGGACCCAGTACTTC.

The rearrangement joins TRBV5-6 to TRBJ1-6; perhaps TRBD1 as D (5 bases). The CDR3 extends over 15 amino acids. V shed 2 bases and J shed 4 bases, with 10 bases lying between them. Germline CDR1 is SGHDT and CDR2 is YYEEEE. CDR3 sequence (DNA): TGTGCCAGCAGCTTTGGGGCGGTTTATAATTCACCCCTCCACTTT. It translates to CASSFGAVYNSPLHF. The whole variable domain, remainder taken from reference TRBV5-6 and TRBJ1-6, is DAGVTQSPTHLIKTRGQQVTLRCSPKSGHDTVSWYQQALGQGPQFIFQYYEEEERQRGNFPDRFSGHQFPNYSSELNVNALLLGDSALYLCASSFGAVYNSPLHFGNGTRLTVT.

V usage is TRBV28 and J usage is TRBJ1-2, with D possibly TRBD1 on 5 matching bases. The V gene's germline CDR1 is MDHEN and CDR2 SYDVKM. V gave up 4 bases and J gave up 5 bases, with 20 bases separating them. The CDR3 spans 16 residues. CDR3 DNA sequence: TGTGCCAGCAGTTCAGGGTACGGAACGAAGGGATATGGCTACACCTTC. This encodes CASSSGYGTKGYGYTF.

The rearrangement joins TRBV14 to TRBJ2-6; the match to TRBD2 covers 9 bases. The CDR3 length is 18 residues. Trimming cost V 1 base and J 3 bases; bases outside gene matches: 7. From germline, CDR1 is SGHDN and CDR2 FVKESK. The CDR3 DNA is TGTGCCAGCAGCCAAGGAAGTAGCGGGGGTCTTGGGGCCAACGTCCTGACTTTC. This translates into CASSQGSSGGLGANVLTF. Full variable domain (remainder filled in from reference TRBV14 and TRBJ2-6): EAGVTQFPSHSVIEKGQTVTLRCDPISGHDNLYWYRRVMGKEIKFLLHFVKESKQDESGMPNNRFLAERTGGTYSTLKVQPAELEDSGVYFCASSQGSSGGLGANVLTFGAGSRLTVL.

This CDR3 reads CSARPSSGLFF. As DNA, the CDR3 is TGCAGTGCTAGGCCGTCTAGCGGGTTGTTCTTC. J is TRBJ2-1 and V is TRBV20-1; 8 positions agree with TRBD2. V trimming: 3 bases; J trimming: 15 bases; junction bases outside the gene matches: 7. Germline-derived CDR1 and CDR2 are DFQATT and SNEGSKA (reference sequence). CDR3 size: 11 residues.

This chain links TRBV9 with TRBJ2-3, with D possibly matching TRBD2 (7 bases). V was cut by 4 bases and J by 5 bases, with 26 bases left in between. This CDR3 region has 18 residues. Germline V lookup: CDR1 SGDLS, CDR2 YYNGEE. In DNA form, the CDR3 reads TGTGCCAGCAGCCCCCTGGCGGGGGCCCACTTCCCTCTAGATACGCAGTATTTT. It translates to CASSPLAGAHFPLDTQYF.

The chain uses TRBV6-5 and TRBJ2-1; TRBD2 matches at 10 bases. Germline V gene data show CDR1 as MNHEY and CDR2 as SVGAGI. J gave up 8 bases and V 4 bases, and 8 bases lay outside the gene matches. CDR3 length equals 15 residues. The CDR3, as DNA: TGTGCCAGCAGTTCCCCCGGGCTAGCGGGAGATGAGCAGTTCTTC. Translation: CASSSPGLAGDEQFF.

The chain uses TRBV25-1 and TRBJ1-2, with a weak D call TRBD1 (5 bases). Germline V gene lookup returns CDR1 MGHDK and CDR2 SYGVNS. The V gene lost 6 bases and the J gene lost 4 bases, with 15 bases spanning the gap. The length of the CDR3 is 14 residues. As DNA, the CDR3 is TGTGCCAGCAGGGGAGGCAGGGACGGCTATGGCTACACCTTC. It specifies CASRGGRDGYGYTF.

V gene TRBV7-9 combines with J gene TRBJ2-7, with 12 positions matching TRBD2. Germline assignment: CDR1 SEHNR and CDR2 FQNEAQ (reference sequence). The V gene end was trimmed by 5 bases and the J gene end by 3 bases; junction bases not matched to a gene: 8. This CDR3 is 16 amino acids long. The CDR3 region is CASSPRLAGAVYEQYF. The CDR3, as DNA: TGTGCCAGCAGCCCACGACTAGCGGGAGCTGTCTACGAGCAGTACTTC.

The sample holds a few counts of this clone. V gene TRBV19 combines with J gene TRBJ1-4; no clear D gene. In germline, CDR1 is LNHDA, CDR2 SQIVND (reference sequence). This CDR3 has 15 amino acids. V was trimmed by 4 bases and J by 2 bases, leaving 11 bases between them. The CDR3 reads CASSTRPGTNEKLFF. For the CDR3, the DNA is TGTGCCAGTAGTACCCGACCCGGGACTAATGAAAAACTGTTTTTT.

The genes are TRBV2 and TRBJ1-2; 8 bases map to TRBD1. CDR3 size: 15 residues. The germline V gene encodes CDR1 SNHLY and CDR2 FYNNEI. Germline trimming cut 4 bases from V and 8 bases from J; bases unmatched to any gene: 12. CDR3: CASSVQQGEFGGYTF. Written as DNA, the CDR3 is TGTGCCAGCAGTGTCCAACAGGGGGAGTTTGGAGGCTACACCTTC.

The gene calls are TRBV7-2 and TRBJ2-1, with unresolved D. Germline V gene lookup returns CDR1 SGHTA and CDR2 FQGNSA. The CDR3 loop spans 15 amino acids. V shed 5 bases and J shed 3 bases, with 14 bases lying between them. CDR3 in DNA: TGTGCCAGCAGCCTAGTCCCAAACAGCTACAATGAGCAGTTCTTC. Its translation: CASSLVPNSYNEQFF.

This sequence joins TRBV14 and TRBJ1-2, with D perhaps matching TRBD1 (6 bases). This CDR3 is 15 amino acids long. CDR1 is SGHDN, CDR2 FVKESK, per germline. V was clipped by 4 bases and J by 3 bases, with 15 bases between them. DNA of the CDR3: TGTGCCAGCAGCCCCCAACTGGGGACATACTATGGCTACACCTTC. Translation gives CASSPQLGTYYGYTF.

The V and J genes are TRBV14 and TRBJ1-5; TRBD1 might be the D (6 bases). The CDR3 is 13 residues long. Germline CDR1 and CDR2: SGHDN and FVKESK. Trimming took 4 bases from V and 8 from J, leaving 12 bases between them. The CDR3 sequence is CASSPTTGKPQHF. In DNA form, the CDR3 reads TGTGCCAGCAGCCCCACTACAGGGAAGCCCCAGCATTTT. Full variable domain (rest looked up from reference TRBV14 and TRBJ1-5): EAGVTQFPSHSVIEKGQTVTLRCDPISGHDNLYWYRRVMGKEIKFLLHFVKESKQDESGMPNNRFLAERTGGTYSTLKVQPAELEDSGVYFCASSPTTGKPQHFGDGTRLSIL.

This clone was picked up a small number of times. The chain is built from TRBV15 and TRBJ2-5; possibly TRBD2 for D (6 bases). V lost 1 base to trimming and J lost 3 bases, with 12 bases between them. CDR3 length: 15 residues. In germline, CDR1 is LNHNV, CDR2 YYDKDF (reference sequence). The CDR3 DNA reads TGTGCCACCAGCAGAGGAGACGGGGGAGAAGAGACCCAGTACTTC. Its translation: CATSRGDGGEETQYF. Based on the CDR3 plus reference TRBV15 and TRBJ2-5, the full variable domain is DAMVIQNPRYQVTQFGKPVTLSCSQTLNHNVMYWYQQKSSQAPKLLFHYYDKDFNNEADTPDNFQSRRPNTSFCFLDIRSPGLGDTAMYLCATSRGDGGEETQYFGPGTRLLVL.

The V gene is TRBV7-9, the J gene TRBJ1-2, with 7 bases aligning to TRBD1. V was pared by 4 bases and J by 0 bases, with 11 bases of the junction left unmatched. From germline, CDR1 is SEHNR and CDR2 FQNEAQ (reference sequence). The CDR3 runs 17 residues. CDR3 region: CASSSQGEQGANYGYTF. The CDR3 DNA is TGTGCCAGCAGCTCCCAAGGGGAGCAGGGGGCTAACTATGGCTACACCTTC.

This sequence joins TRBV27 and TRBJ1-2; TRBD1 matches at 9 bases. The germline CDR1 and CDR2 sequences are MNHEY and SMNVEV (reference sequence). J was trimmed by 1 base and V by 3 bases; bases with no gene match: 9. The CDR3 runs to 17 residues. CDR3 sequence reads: CASSFFIGTGNNYGYTF. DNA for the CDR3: TGTGCCAGCAGTTTCTTCATTGGGACAGGGAATAACTATGGCTACACCTTC.

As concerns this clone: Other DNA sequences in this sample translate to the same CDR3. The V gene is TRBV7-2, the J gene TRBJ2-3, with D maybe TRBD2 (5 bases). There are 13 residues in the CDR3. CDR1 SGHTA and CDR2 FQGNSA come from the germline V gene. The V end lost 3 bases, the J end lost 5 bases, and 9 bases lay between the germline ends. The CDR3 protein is CASSLGARDTQYF. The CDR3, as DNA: TGTGCCAGCAGCTTGGGAGCGAGAGATACGCAGTATTTT.

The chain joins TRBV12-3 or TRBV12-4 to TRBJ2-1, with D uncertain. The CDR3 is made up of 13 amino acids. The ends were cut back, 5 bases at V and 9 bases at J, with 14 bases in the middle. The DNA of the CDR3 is TGTGCCAGCAGTCGGCGCTGGCAGGCTGAGCAGTTCTTC. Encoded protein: CASSRRWQAEQFF.

The CDR3 sequence: CASSIQGSGELFF. The CDR3, as DNA: TGTGCCAGCTCGATTCAGGGATCCGGGGAGCTGTTTTTT. The chain combines TRBV18 with TRBJ2-2, with TRBD1 as a possible D gene (5 bases). The CDR3 contains 13 residues. Germline CDR1 reads KGHSH; CDR2 reads LQKENI. The V end was cut by 6 bases, the J end by 6 bases, with 11 bases between.